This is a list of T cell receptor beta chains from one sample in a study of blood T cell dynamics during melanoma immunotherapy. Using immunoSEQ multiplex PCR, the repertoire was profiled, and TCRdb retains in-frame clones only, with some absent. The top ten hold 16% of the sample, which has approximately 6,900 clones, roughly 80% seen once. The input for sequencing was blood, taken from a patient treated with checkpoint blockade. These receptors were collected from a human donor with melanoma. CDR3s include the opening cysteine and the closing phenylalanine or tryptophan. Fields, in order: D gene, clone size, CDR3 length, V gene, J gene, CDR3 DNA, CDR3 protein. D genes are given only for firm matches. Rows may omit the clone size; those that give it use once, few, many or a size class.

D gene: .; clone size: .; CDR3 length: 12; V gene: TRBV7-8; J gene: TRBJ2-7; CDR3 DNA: TGTGCCAGCAGCCAAAGAACCTACGAGCAGTACTTC; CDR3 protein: CASSQRTYEQYF
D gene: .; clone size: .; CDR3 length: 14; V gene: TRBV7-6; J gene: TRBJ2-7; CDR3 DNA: TGTGCCAGCAGCTTAACGTCGGCCCAATACGAGCAGTACTTC; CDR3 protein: CASSLTSAQYEQYF
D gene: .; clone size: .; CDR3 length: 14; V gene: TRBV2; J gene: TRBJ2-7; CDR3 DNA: TGTGCCAGCAGTGATTCCGGGGGAGGTAACGAGCAGTACTTC; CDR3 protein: CASSDSGGGNEQYF
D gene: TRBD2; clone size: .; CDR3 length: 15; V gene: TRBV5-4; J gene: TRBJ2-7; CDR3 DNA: TGTGCCAGCAGCCCGTGGAGCGGGAGACAATACGAGCAGTACTTC; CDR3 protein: CASSPWSGRQYEQYF
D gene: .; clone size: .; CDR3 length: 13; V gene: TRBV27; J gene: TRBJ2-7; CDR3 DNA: TGTGCCAGCAGTTTTGGGGGGGCTAGCGAGCAGTACTTC; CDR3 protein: CASSFGGASEQYF
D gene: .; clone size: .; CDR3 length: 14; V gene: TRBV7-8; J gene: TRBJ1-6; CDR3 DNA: TGTGCCAGCAGCTCCTTCGGGCCCAATTCACCCCTCCACTTT; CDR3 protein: CASSSFGPNSPLHF
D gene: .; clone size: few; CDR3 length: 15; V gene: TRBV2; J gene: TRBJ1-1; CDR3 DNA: TGTGCCAGCATCCCGACCGCAGGGGCGAACACTGAAGCTTTCTTT; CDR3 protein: CASIPTAGANTEAFF
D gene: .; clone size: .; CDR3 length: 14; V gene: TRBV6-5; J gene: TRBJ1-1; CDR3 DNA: TGTGCCAGCAGCTACGGCAGGGGAGGCACTGAAGCTTTCTTT; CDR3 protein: CASSYGRGGTEAFF
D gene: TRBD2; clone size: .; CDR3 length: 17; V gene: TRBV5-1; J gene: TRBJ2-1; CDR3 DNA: TGCGCCAGCAGCTTGGGCTACGTAGCGGGAACCCCAATCGAGCAGTTCTTC; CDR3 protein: CASSLGYVAGTPIEQFF
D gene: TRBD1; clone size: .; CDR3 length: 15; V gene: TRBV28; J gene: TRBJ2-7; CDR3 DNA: TGTGCCAGCAGTACCGGGACAGGGAGCTCCTACGAGCAGTACTTC; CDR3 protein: CASSTGTGSSYEQYF
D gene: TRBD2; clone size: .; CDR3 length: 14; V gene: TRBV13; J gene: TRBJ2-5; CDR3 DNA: TGTGCCAGCAGCTCGGGACTAGCGGGGGCGGAGCAGTACTTC; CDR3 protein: CASSSGLAGAEQYF
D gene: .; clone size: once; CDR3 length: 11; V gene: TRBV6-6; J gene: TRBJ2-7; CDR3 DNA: TGTGCCAGCAGCGACAGTTTAGGGCAGTACTTC; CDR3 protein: CASSDSLGQYF
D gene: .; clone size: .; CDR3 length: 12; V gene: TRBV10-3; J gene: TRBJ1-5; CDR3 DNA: TGTGCCACACAGGTACCTAATCAGCCCCAGCATTTT; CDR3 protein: CATQVPNQPQHF
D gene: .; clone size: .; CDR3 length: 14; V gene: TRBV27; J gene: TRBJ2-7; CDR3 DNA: TGTGCCTCCAGTACAGGAGGGCCTGCCTACGAGCAGTACTTC; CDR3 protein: CASSTGGPAYEQYF
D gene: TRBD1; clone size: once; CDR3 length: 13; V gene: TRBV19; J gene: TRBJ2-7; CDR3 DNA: TGTGCCACCTCCAGGGCAGGGGGCTACGAGCAGTACTTC; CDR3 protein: CATSRAGGYEQYF
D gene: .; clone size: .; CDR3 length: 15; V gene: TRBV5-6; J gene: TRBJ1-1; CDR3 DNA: TGTGCCAGCAGCTTGTATGCCGGGATGAACACTGAAGCTTTCTTT; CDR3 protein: CASSLYAGMNTEAFF
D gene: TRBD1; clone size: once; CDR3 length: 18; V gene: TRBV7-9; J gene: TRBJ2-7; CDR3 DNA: TGTGCCAGCAGCTCAAGGGGGACAGCCCCGCGTGGTCTGCGCGAGCAGTACTTC; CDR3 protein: CASSSRGTAPRGLREQYF
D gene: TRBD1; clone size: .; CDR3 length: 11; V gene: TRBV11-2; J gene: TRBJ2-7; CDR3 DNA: TGTGCCAGCAGCTCAGGGGGCGAGCAGTACTTC; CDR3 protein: CASSSGGEQYF
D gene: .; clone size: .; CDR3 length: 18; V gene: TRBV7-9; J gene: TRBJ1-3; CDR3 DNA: TGTGCCAGCAGCCCCCCTTCAGGGGTCTTCCCCTCTGGAAACACCATATATTTT; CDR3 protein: CASSPPSGVFPSGNTIYF
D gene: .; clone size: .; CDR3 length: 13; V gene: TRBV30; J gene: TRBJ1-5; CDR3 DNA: TGTGCCTGGAGTGTTGCTGGTGCTCAGCCCCAGCATTTT; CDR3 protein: CAWSVAGAQPQHF